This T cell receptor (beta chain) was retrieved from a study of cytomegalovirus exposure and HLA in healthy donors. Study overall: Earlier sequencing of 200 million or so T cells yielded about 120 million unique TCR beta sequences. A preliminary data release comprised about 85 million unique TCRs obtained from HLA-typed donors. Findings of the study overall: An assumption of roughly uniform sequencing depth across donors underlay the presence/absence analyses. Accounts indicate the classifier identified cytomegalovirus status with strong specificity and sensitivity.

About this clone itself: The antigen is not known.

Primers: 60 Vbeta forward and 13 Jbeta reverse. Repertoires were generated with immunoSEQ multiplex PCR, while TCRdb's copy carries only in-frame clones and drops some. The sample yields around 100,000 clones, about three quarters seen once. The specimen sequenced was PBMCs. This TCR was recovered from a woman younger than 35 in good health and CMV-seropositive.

The CDR3 here is CSGGEGEGTEAFF. Here the CDR3 DNA reads TGCAGCGGGGGGGAGGGGGAGGGCACTGAAGCTTTCTTT. The V and J genes are TRBV29-1 and TRBJ1-1; weak D call: TRBD1 (6 bases). Germline CDR1 is SQVTM and CDR2 is ANQGSEA. The V gene lost 7 bases and the J gene lost 4 bases, with 16 bases spanning the gap. The CDR3 has 13 residues.